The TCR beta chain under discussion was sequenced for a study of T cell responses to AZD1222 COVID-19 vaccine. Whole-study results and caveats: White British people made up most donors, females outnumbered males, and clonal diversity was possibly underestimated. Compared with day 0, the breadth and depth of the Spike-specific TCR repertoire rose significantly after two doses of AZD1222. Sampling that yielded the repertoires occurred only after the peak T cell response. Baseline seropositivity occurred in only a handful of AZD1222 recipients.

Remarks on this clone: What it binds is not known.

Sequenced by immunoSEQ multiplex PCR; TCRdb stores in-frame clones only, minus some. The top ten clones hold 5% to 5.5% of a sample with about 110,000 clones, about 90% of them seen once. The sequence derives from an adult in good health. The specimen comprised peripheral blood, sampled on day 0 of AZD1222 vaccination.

CDR3 sequence (DNA): TGTGCCAGCTCACCGTGGGACAAAGATCAGCCCCAGCATTTT. Translated, it gives CASSPWDKDQPQHF. The V call is TRBV18, the J call TRBJ1-5, with D possibly being TRBD1 (6 bases). Germline V gene lookup returns CDR1 KGHSH and CDR2 LQKENI. Trimming took 3 bases from V and 5 from J, leaving 11 bases between them. The CDR3 has 14 residues. Using reference TRBV18 and TRBJ1-5 for the parts outside the CDR3, the full variable domain is NAGVMQNPRHLVRRRGQEARLRCSPMKGHSHVYWYRQLPEEGLKFMVYLQKENIIDESGMPKERFSAEFPKEGPSILRIQQVVRGDSAAYFCASSPWDKDQPQHFGDGTRLSIL.